This T cell receptor beta chain originates from a study of response to subunit inactivated influenza vaccine. Study-wide results and caveats: Each seasonal influenza vaccination recruits few new T cells, the authors suggested.

This CDR3 has 12 amino acids. Germline V gene data show CDR1 as SEHNR and CDR2 as FQNEAQ (reference sequence). About this clonotype: Its antigen remains unidentified. One end of the junction does not line up with germline, which may come from a read error.

TCRdb reanalysed the RT-PCR reads using MiXCR and keeps one entry per CDR3 protein. The data contain 700,000 to 900,000 distinct CDR3 sequences, around 20% of them singletons. The source was PBMCs from blood, collected less than 6 days after vaccination. This chain joins TRBV7-9 and TRBJ2-5; 9 nucleotides line up with TRBD2. The source of this sequence is a man in his fifties who received an inactivated influenza vaccine. The CDR3 DNA reads as TGTGCCAGCAGCTCCCGAAGCGGGGGGACCGACTTC. As protein: CASSSRSGGTDF.